The present T cell receptor beta chain was sequenced within a study of blood T cell repertoires in COVID-19. Study information: COVID-19 samples from acute and convalescent phases originated in the United States, Italy and Spain. Nucleic acid was either cDNA or gDNA, and it came from T cells, B-cell-depleted T cells, or PBMCs.

Trimming took off 3 bases at V and 6 bases at J, with 7 bases between the two ends. The CDR3 sequence is 12 residues long. Germline-derived CDR1 and CDR2 are KGHDR and SFDVKD. Authors' methods: Reference gene primer amplification gave estimated nucleated cell counts. The method was immunoSEQ multiplex PCR; TCRdb's version includes in-frame clones alone and lacks a portion of them. The D gene and trimming were derived from the DNA, and the V and J assignments and clone size from that table. Of approximately 90,000 clones listed, roughly 80% are singletons. This receptor was obtained from a human donor in a cohort sampled during active COVID-19. The sequencing sample was made of peripheral blood. The chain links TRBV24-1 to TRBJ1-2; D ambiguous. CDR3 nucleotide sequence: TGTGCCACCAGTGATCTCCACAATGGCTACACCTTC. Translated, it gives CATSDLHNGYTF.